The 18 T cell receptor beta chains below all came from one sample that was sequenced in a study of breast tumors, draining lymph nodes, adjacent tissues. TCRdb independently ran MiXCR on the multiplex PCR reads; one entry per CDR3 protein. Of around 230,000 distinct CDR3 sequences in the sample, approximately 29% were seen once. Breast cancer patients provided tissue from their axillary draining lymph nodes. Sample: axillary lymph node tissue. The receptors originated from a female donor with breast cancer. Some clones in this sample may be carry-over from other donors' samples.

This clonotype was detected many times. The chain recombines TRBV10-2 with TRBJ2-1; D is possibly TRBD2 (6 bases). CDR3 length equals 13 residues. The V gene's germline CDR1 is WSHSY and CDR2 SAAADI. With 7 bases removed from V and 9 bases from J, the gap between germline ends came to 16 bases. The CDR3 DNA sequence: TGCGCCAGCAATCTGGAGGGTTTGGGTGAGCAGTTCTTC. It translates to CASNLEGLGEQFF.

As regards this clonotype: Since a much larger clone is just one base distant, this may be a read error. The chain uses TRBV6-6 and TRBJ2-5; a weak D match, TRBD2 (5 bases). The CDR3 loop spans 12 amino acids. Trimming took off 2 bases at V and 7 bases at J, with 8 bases between the two ends. Germline-derived CDR1 and CDR2 are MNHNY and SVGAGI (reference sequence). The CDR3 protein is CASSYARGTQYF. In DNA, the CDR3 is TGTGCCAGCAGTTACGCCCGGGGGACCCAGTACTTC.

About this clonotype: One end of the junction fails to match germline, which may point to a read error. The V and J genes are TRBV15 and TRBJ1-2; D is ambiguous. The length of the CDR3 is 13 residues. Germline lookup yields CDR1 LNHNV and CDR2 YYDKDF (reference sequence). The chain's CDR3 is CATIPRPDYGYTF. DNA of the CDR3: TGTGCTACCATCCCCCGACCGGACTATGGCTACACCTTC.

The chain carries TRBV5-1 and TRBJ2-7, with no clear D. The V and J ends lost 0 bases and 3 bases respectively, with 10 bases between them. Germline lookup yields CDR1 SGHRS and CDR2 YFSETQ. This CDR3 is built from 14 residues. The CDR3 coding sequence is TGCGCCAGCAGCTTGGTGGCGGAGAGCTACGAGCAGTACTTC. As protein: CASSLVAESYEQYF.

This clonotype was counted ten times or more. This chain links TRBV27 with TRBJ2-5, with D unclear. CDR3 size: 14 residues. Germline-derived CDR1 and CDR2 are MNHEY and SMNVEV (reference sequence). The V end was cut by 2 bases, the J end by 2 bases, with 9 bases between. The CDR3 region is CASSLRGRQETQYF. CDR3 sequence (DNA): TGTGCCAGCAGTTTAAGAGGCAGGCAAGAGACCCAGTACTTC.

At least ten counts were recorded for this clonotype. The genes are TRBV25-1 and TRBJ2-5; TRBD1 might be the D (6 bases). From germline, CDR1 is MGHDK and CDR2 SYGVNS. V gave up 1 base and J gave up 0 bases, with 12 bases separating them. CDR3 length: 16 residues. The CDR3 bases are TGTGCCAGCAGTGAATTCATCGGACAGCACCAAGAGACCCAGTACTTC. This encodes CASSEFIGQHQETQYF.

This clonotype occurred many times. The CDR3 coding sequence is TGCGCCAGCAGCTTGGTCCCCACAGGGGGTTTGGGCTATGGCTACACCTTC. Encoded protein: CASSLVPTGGLGYGYTF. This chain links TRBV5-1 with TRBJ1-2; 8 bases agree with TRBD1. The CDR3 contains 17 residues. CDR1 and CDR2 (germline): SGHRS, YFSETQ. Trimming removed 0 bases from V and 4 bases from J; junction bases left unmatched: 11.

This clonotype has a count of ten or more. V usage is TRBV12-3 or TRBV12-4 and J usage is TRBJ2-5; 14 positions agree with TRBD2. CDR3 length equals 16 residues. Losses at the gene ends were 6 bases for V and 0 bases for J; bases not matched to a gene: 3. In nucleotides, the CDR3 is TGTGCCAGCAGCCCGACTAGCGGGAGGGACCAAGAGACCCAGTACTTC. Encoded protein: CASSPTSGRDQETQYF.

As for this clonotype: Just one base apart from a much larger clone, this may be a read error. The chain carries TRBV7-9 and TRBJ1-1; weak D call: TRBD1 (6 bases). The CDR3 spans 15 residues. Germline loops: CDR1 SEHNR, CDR2 FQNEAQ (reference sequence). The CDR3 loop is CASSLYPVGDTEALF. Written as DNA, the CDR3 is TGTGCCAGCAGCCTCTACCCGGTGGGGGACACTGAAGCTCTCTTT.

This chain joins TRBV7-2 and TRBJ2-5, with D possibly TRBD2 on 5 matching bases. CDR3 size: 21 residues. Germline loops: CDR1 SGHTA, CDR2 FQGNSA. The V gene lost 5 bases and the J gene lost 7 bases, with 38 bases spanning the gap. The CDR3 bases are TGTGCCAGCAGCCCGCATTATTCCGACTATGGCTACACCCTCGGTTCGGGGACCCAGTACTTC. It yields the protein CASSPHYSDYGYTLGSGTQYF.

In this sample, this clonotype turned up many times. J is TRBJ1-2 and V is TRBV9, with D possibly being TRBD1 (5 bases). Germline CDR1 SGDLS, CDR2 YYNGEE. This CDR3 spans 14 amino acids. The V end lost 5 bases, the J end lost 6 bases, and 17 bases lay between the germline ends. Here the CDR3 reads CASSSGSLFDGYTF. The CDR3 nucleotides are TGTGCCAGCAGTTCAGGGTCCTTATTTGATGGCTACACCTTC.

The chain joins TRBV7-8 to TRBJ1-2; no firm D call. CDR1 and CDR2 (germline): SGHVS, FQNEAQ. Deletions cut 5 bases from V and 4 bases from J, with 23 bases between. This CDR3 has 17 amino acids. The CDR3 region is CASSREPGTVLTYGYTF. Written as DNA, the CDR3 is TGTGCCAGCAGCCGCGAACCAGGAACTGTCTTGACCTATGGCTACACCTTC.

This clonotype has at least ten counts. The J gene is TRBJ2-1, the V gene TRBV30, with D perhaps matching TRBD1 (6 bases). Trimming stripped 2 bases from V and 15 bases from J, with 20 bases between. The V gene's germline CDR1 is GTSNPN and CDR2 SVGIG (reference sequence). The CDR3 runs 13 residues. The CDR3 DNA reads as TGTGCCTGGAGTAGCCCCCAGGGGCTCTCTTGGTTCTTC. This gives the protein CAWSSPQGLSWFF.

Remarks on this clonotype: The junction departs from germline at one end; a sequencing error may be responsible. J is TRBJ2-7 and V is TRBV7-8; 8 positions match TRBD1. CDR1 and CDR2 from the germline V gene are SGHVS and FQNEAQ. The length of the CDR3 is 14 residues. CDR3 DNA sequence: TGTGCCAGCAGCGGAGACAGGGGAGTCGGGGAGCTGTACTTC. Its translation: CASSGDRGVGELYF.

Comments on this clonotype: One base away lies a much larger clone, so this may be a sequencing read error. The V gene is TRBV5-1, the J gene TRBJ2-5; D might be TRBD1 or TRBD2, each matching 5 bases. The CDR3 consists of 14 residues. V was pared by 4 bases and J by 1 base, with 11 bases between. Germline CDR1 and CDR2: SGHRS and YFSETQ. DNA of the CDR3: TGCGCCAGCAGCCCTCCGGGGCGCCAAGAGACCCAGTACTTC. Encoded protein: CASSPPGRQETQYF.

In the case of this clonotype: A much larger clonotype is one base distant, so this may be a read error. The chain combines TRBV11-2 with TRBJ2-1, with no clear D. From germline, CDR1 is SGHAT and CDR2 FQNNGV. This CDR3 is 12 amino acids long. CDR3 sequence: CTSSFPLSEQFF. For the CDR3, the DNA is TGTACCAGCAGTTTCCCCCTCTCAGAGCAGTTCTTC.

There are many counts of this clonotype. The rearrangement links TRBV19 to TRBJ2-1; D is unresolved. Germline V gene data show CDR1 as LNHDA and CDR2 as SQIVND (reference sequence). V shed 3 bases and J shed 8 bases, with 5 bases lying between them. This CDR3 has 11 residues. CDR3 protein: CASSIFYEQFF. The CDR3 bases are TGTGCCAGTAGTATTTTCTATGAGCAGTTCTTC.

This clonotype has a count of ten or more. This chain joins TRBV27 and TRBJ1-2; tentative D call: TRBD1 (6 bases). Trimming removed 2 bases at V and 0 bases at J, with 16 bases between. The CDR3 loop spans 17 amino acids. Germline values: CDR1 MNHEY, CDR2 SMNVEV (reference sequence). The CDR3 DNA reads TGTGCCAGCAGTTTAGGGGGACAAACATGGGCTAACTATGGCTACACCTTC. This translates into CASSLGGQTWANYGYTF.